Below are 26 T cell receptor beta chains sequenced from a single sample in a study of cytomegalovirus exposure and HLA in healthy donors. The PCR made use of 60 Vbeta and 13 Jbeta primers. Method: immunoSEQ multiplex PCR; TCRdb's copy keeps in-frame clones and lacks some. The sample contains 130,000 or so clones, around 77% of which appear only once. The specimen was PBMCs. The receptors come from a man between 45 and 60 years old in good health and CMV-seronegative.

This sequence joins TRBV28 and TRBJ2-7, with TRBD2 matching over 7 bases. The CDR3 is 14 residues long. V dropped 6 bases and J dropped 5; count of bases not matched to a gene: 10. In germline, CDR1 is MDHEN, CDR2 SYDVKM. The CDR3 sequence is CASSSSGTSHEQYF. The CDR3 nucleotides read TGTGCCAGCAGCTCCAGCGGGACGTCGCACGAGCAGTACTTC.

V gene TRBV25-1 combines with J gene TRBJ1-4; weak D call: TRBD1 (5 bases). From germline, CDR1 is MGHDK and CDR2 SYGVNS. The CDR3 runs 13 residues. V lost 6 bases and J 8 bases, leaving 13 bases between the germline ends. In DNA, the CDR3 is TGTGCCAGCAGCTCCTTGGGGCGAGAAAAACTGTTTTTT. Its protein product is CASSSLGREKLFF.

The V gene is TRBV5-6, the J gene TRBJ1-1, with D perhaps matching TRBD1 (5 bases). This CDR3 is 15 amino acids long. Deletions cut 3 bases from V and 7 bases from J, with 19 bases between. CDR1 is SGHDT and CDR2 is YYEEEE in the germline V gene. As DNA, the CDR3 is TGTGCCAGCAGCTACCGGGCCCCCGGGGGGTTTGAAGCTTTCTTT. This encodes CASSYRAPGGFEAFF.

The V call is TRBV29-1, the J call TRBJ2-6; no definite D call. Germline V gives CDR1 SQVTM, CDR2 ANQGSEA. Trimming stripped 5 bases from V and 0 bases from J, with 8 bases between. This CDR3 spans 14 amino acids. CDR3 region: CSVSGSSGANVLTF. CDR3 DNA: TGCAGCGTTTCAGGCTCCTCTGGGGCCAACGTCCTGACTTTC.

The chain has TRBV11-1 and TRBJ2-7; weak D call: TRBD2 (6 bases). The V and J ends lost 5 bases and 5 bases respectively, with 22 bases between them. Germline V CDR1 and CDR2: SGHAT, FQDESV (reference sequence). CDR3 length equals 16 residues. The CDR3 region has the DNA TGTGCCAGCAGCGCCCAATTAGGAGGGTTCAGCCACGAGCAGTACTTC. Translating it yields CASSAQLGGFSHEQYF.

This clone appeared a few times. The gene calls are TRBV10-1 and TRBJ2-1; 10 nucleotides match TRBD2. This CDR3 is built from 15 residues. Germline V CDR1 and CDR2: WNHNN, SYGVQD (reference sequence). J gave up 6 bases and V 3 bases, and 5 bases lay outside the gene matches. The CDR3 is CASSERLAGANEQFF. The CDR3 nucleotides are TGCGCCAGCAGTGAACGTCTAGCGGGGGCCAATGAGCAGTTCTTC.

This clone occurred a few times. Other DNA sequences within the sample encode an identical CDR3. V gene TRBV5-1 combines with J gene TRBJ2-6; TRBD1 might be the D (5 bases). The CDR3 sequence is 15 residues long. CDR1 and CDR2 (germline): SGHRS, YFSETQ. Trimming removed 0 bases at V and 4 bases at J, with 8 bases between. CDR3 nucleotides: TGCGCCAGCAGCTTGGGGGGCTCCGGGGCCAACGTCCTGACTTTC. This codes for CASSLGGSGANVLTF.

This chain connects TRBV18 to TRBJ1-1; D call uncertain. CDR3 length equals 14 residues. Trimming pared 3 bases from V and 1 base from J, leaving 9 bases between. Germline V lookup: CDR1 KGHSH, CDR2 LQKENI. CDR3 region: CASSPPPGNTEAFF. DNA of the CDR3: TGTGCCAGCTCACCCCCCCCGGGGAACACTGAAGCTTTCTTT. The entire variable domain, with the rest obtained from reference TRBV18 and TRBJ1-1, is as follows: NAGVMQNPRHLVRRRGQEARLRCSPMKGHSHVYWYRQLPEEGLKFMVYLQKENIIDESGMPKERFSAEFPKEGPSILRIQQVVRGDSAAYFCASSPPPGNTEAFFGQGTRLTVV.

The chain joins TRBV5-1 to TRBJ2-5; TRBD2 matches 7 bases. The V and J ends lost 1 base and 1 base, in that order; junction bases with no gene match: 7. Germline assignment: CDR1 SGHRS and CDR2 YFSETQ. The CDR3 runs to 16 residues. In DNA form, the CDR3 reads TGCGCCAGCAGCTTGTGGAGCGGGGCGCCCCAAGAGACCCAGTACTTC. Protein product: CASSLWSGAPQETQYF.

The gene calls are TRBV10-2 and TRBJ2-1; a weak D match, TRBD2 (5 bases). This CDR3 has 13 amino acids. Looked up from germline, CDR1 is WSHSY and CDR2 is SAAADI. V was trimmed by 4 bases and J by 7 bases, leaving 11 bases between them. The CDR3: CASSADRGNEQFF. DNA for the CDR3: TGCGCCAGCAGTGCAGACCGGGGAAATGAGCAGTTCTTC.

For this clone: The junction differs from germline at one of its ends, possibly a read error. Other DNA sequences in this specimen translate into the identical CDR3. V gene TRBV7-9 combines with J gene TRBJ1-1, with D possibly matching TRBD1 (5 bases). The CDR3 covers 14 residues. CDR1 is SEHNR, CDR2 FQNEAQ, per germline (reference sequence). CDR3 region: CASSPPTDNTEAFF. Written as DNA, the CDR3 is TGTGCTAGCAGCCCCCCGACAGACAACACTGAAGCTTTCTTT.

The gene calls are TRBV10-3 and TRBJ2-5; a possible D gene is TRBD1 (6 bases). Germline CDR1 is ENHRY and CDR2 is SYGVKD. The ends were cut back, 7 bases at V and 5 bases at J, with 17 bases in the middle. The CDR3 is 14 residues long. CDR3 in amino acids: CAINSGEPQETQYF. In DNA form, the CDR3 reads TGTGCCATCAATTCAGGGGAACCGCAGGAGACCCAGTACTTC.

This clone was found a few times. The chain is built from TRBV7-2 and TRBJ2-2; maybe TRBD2 (5 bases). The germline V gene has CDR1 SGHTA and CDR2 FQGNSA. V lost 6 bases and J 6 bases, leaving 14 bases between the germline ends. This CDR3 comprises 14 residues. The CDR3 sequence is CASRPTRGAGELFF. CDR3 coding DNA: TGTGCCAGCAGGCCAACTAGAGGAGCCGGGGAGCTGTTTTTT.

This sequence joins TRBV2 and TRBJ2-1; D possibly corresponds to TRBD1 (5 bases). This CDR3 is 14 amino acids long. From germline, CDR1 is SNHLY and CDR2 FYNNEI. The V end was cut by 0 bases, the J end by 6 bases, with 9 bases between. CDR3 coding DNA: TGTGCCAGCAGTGAAGCGCTTAGGGGCAATGAGCAGTTCTTC. Protein: CASSEALRGNEQFF.

This chain joins TRBV6-5 and TRBJ2-7, with 8 bases identical to TRBD2. Germline CDR1 MNHEY, CDR2 SVGAGI. The CDR3 has 14 residues. The V and J ends lost 4 bases and 5 bases, in that order; junction bases with no gene match: 7. The CDR3 DNA reads TGTGCCAGCAGTTTGCGGGGACTAGTCGACGAGCAGTACTTC. Its translation is CASSLRGLVDEQYF.

This clone was seen a few times. The CDR3: CASSFARGNGYTF. DNA of the CDR3: TGTGCCAGCAGCTTCGCCAGGGGCAATGGCTACACCTTC. The V and J genes are TRBV11-2 and TRBJ1-2; D may be TRBD1 (6 bases). The germline gives CDR1 SGHAT, CDR2 FQNNGV. Trimming took 3 bases from V and 6 from J, leaving 11 bases between them. This CDR3 is 13 amino acids long.

This clone was detected only once. The V gene is TRBV27, the J gene TRBJ2-1, with D perhaps matching TRBD2 (6 bases). CDR1 is MNHEY, CDR2 SMNVEV, per germline (reference sequence). Trimming removed 5 bases from V and 4 bases from J, with 18 bases in between. The length of the CDR3 is 16 residues. The chain's CDR3 is CASSLRSTSIYNEQFF. CDR3 nucleotide sequence: TGTGCCAGCAGTCTTAGAAGTACTAGCATATACAATGAGCAGTTCTTC.

The chain is built from TRBV28 and TRBJ2-7; TRBD1 matches 12 bases. J was trimmed by 4 bases and V by 6 bases; bases with no gene match: 4. Germline-derived CDR1 and CDR2 are MDHEN and SYDVKM. The CDR3 runs to 14 residues. The CDR3 loop reads CASRGTGGLYEQYF. CDR3 nucleotide sequence: TGTGCCAGCAGGGGGACAGGGGGCTTGTACGAGCAGTACTTC.

The V and J genes are TRBV29-1 and TRBJ2-1; possibly TRBD2 for D (7 bases). This CDR3 has 15 residues. Trimming pared 2 bases from V and 5 bases from J, leaving 16 bases between. The germline CDR1 and CDR2 sequences are SQVTM and ANQGSEA. CDR3 amino acids: CSVERGTTTDNEQFF. CDR3 coding DNA: TGCAGCGTTGAAAGGGGGACTACTACTGACAATGAGCAGTTCTTC.

This clone has just a few counts. The CDR3: CAWSASSGPRFF. DNA of the CDR3: TGTGCCTGGAGTGCTTCTAGCGGCCCCAGGTTCTTC. This chain uses TRBV30 with TRBJ2-1; 7 bases agree with TRBD2. Germline assignment: CDR1 GTSNPN and CDR2 SVGIG (reference sequence). The CDR3 spans 12 residues. Trimming took 1 base from V and 15 from J; bases not matched to a gene: 9.

The chain carries TRBV29-1 and TRBJ1-2, with D unresolved. V was clipped by 5 bases and J by 0 bases, with 19 bases between them. Germline V CDR1 and CDR2: SQVTM, ANQGSEA. The CDR3 spans 16 residues. The CDR3 nucleotides read TGCAGCGTTCCCAAGGCGGGGTCAGGACCTAACTATGGCTACACCTTC. Translating gives CSVPKAGSGPNYGYTF.

The rearrangement links TRBV6-9 to TRBJ2-5, with a weak D call TRBD1 (6 bases). This CDR3 spans 16 amino acids. Trimming removed 2 bases from V and 2 bases from J, with 15 bases in between. From germline, CDR1 is MNHGY and CDR2 SVAAGI. The CDR3 protein is CASSYSKGHLQETQYF. CDR3 DNA sequence: TGTGCCAGCAGTTATAGCAAGGGACACCTACAAGAGACCCAGTACTTC.

Only one count was recorded for this clone. The chain employs TRBV29-1 and TRBJ2-1, with TRBD2 matching over 9 bases. This CDR3 spans 15 amino acids. Germline loops: CDR1 SQVTM, CDR2 ANQGSEA. V lost 0 bases, J lost 3 bases, and 3 bases stayed unmatched. The CDR3 protein is CSVEDLAGNYNEQFF. The DNA for the CDR3 is TGCAGCGTTGAAGACCTAGCGGGAAACTACAATGAGCAGTTCTTC.

The chain joins TRBV7-2 to TRBJ1-2, with 7 bases fitting TRBD1. Germline V CDR1 and CDR2: SGHTA, FQGNSA. Trimming removed 3 bases from V and 3 bases from J; junction bases left unmatched: 4. The CDR3 length is 14 residues. In nucleotides, the CDR3 is TGTGCCAGCAGCTTTGGGACAGACTACTATGGCTACACCTTC. This codes for CASSFGTDYYGYTF.

The rearrangement uses TRBV10-1 and TRBJ2-3, with unresolved D. Germline values: CDR1 WNHNN, CDR2 SYGVQD (reference sequence). The CDR3 runs to 16 residues. The ends were cut back, 0 bases at V and 0 bases at J, with 10 bases in the middle. The CDR3 region has the DNA TGCGCCAGCAGTGAGTCGCCAGGCAGAAGCACAGATACGCAGTATTTT. Translation gives CASSESPGRSTDTQYF.

The chain's CDR3 is CASSPQGRSYEQYF. In DNA form, the CDR3 reads TGCGCCAGCAGTCCCCAGGGGCGCTCCTACGAGCAGTACTTC. This rearrangement joins TRBV5-1 to TRBJ2-7, with a weak D call TRBD1 (6 bases). The length of the CDR3 is 14 residues. CDR1 and CDR2 from the germline V gene are SGHRS and YFSETQ. The germline V and J ends were trimmed by 5 bases and 0 bases, with 12 bases remaining between them.